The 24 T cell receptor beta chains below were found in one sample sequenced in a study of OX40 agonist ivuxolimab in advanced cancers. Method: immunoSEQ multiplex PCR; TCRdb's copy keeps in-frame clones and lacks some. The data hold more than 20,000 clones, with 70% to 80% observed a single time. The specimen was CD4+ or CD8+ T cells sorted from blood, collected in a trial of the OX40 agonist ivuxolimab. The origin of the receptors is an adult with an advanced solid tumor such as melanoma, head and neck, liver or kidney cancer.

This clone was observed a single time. CDR3: CASSIRATGYFSGANVLTF. The DNA of the CDR3 is TGTGCCAGCAGCATAAGAGCGACAGGCTACTTCTCTGGGGCCAACGTCCTGACTTTC. This chain joins TRBV11-2 and TRBJ2-6, with D maybe TRBD1 (6 bases). CDR3 size: 19 residues. Per germline, CDR1 SGHAT and CDR2 FQNNGV. The V end lost 5 bases, the J end lost 0 bases, and 20 bases lay between the germline ends.

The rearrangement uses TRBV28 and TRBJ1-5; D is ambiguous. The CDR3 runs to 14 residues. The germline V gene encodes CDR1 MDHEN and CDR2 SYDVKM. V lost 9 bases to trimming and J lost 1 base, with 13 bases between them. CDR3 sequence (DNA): TGTGCCAGTGGGGAACGTTGGAGCAATCAGCCCCAGCATTTT. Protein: CASGERWSNQPQHF.

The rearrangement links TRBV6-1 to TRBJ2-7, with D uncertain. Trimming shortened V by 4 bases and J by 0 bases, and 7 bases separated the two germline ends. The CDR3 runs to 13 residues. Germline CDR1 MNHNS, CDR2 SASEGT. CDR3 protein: CASSAASSYEQYF. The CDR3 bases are TGTGCCAGCAGTGCAGCCTCCTCCTACGAGCAGTACTTC.

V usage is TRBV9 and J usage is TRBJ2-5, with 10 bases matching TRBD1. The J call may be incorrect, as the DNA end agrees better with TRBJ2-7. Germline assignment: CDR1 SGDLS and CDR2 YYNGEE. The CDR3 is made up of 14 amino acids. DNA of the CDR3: TGTGCCAGCAGCACCGGGACAGGGGACTACGAGCAGTACTTC. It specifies CASSTGTGDYEQYF.

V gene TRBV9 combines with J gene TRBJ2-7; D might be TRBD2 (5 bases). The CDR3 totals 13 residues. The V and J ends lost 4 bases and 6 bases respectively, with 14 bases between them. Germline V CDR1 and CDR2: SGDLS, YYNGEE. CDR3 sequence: CASSRGLGGEQYF. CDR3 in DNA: TGTGCCAGCAGCCGGGGATTAGGAGGCGAGCAGTACTTC.

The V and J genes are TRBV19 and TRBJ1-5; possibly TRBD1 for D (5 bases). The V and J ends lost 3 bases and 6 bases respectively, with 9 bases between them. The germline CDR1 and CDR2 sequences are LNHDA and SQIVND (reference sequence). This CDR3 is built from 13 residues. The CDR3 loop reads CASSIDRTQPQHF. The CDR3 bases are TGTGCCAGTAGTATTGACAGAACTCAGCCCCAGCATTTT.

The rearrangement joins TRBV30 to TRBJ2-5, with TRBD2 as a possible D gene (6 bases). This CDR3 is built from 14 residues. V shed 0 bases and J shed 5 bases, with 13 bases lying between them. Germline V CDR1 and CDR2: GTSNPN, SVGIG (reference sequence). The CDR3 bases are TGTGCCTGGAGTGTACTGGCGGGGTTGGAGACCCAGTACTTC. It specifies CAWSVLAGLETQYF.

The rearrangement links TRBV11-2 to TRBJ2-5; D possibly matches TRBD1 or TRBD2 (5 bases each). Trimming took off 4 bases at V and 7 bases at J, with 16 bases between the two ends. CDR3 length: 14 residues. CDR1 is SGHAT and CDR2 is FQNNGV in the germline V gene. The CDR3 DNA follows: TGTGCCAGCAGCTCCCCCCAGGGAGTCTTGACCCAGTACTTC. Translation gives CASSSPQGVLTQYF.

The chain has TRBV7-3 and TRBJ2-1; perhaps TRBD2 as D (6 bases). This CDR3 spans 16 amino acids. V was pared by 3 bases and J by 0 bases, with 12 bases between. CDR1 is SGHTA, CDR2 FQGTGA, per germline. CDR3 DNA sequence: TGTGCCAGCAGCTTGACGGGAGTTAGCTCCTACAATGAGCAGTTCTTC. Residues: CASSLTGVSSYNEQFF.

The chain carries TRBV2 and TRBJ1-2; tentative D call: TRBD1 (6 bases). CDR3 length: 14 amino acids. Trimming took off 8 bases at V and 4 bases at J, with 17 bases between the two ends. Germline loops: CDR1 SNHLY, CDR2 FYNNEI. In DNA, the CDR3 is TGTGCCAGCGCCGAGGGGGGCAGTTCCTATGGCTACACCTTC. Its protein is CASAEGGSSYGYTF.

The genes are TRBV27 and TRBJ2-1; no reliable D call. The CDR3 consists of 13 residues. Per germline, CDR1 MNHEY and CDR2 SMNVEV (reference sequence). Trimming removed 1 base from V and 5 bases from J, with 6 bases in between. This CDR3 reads CASSLWINNEQFF. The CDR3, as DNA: TGTGCCAGCAGTTTATGGATTAACAATGAGCAGTTCTTC.

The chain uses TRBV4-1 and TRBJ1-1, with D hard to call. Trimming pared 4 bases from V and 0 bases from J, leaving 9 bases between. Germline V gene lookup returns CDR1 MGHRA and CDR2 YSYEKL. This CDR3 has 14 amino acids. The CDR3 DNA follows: TGCGCCAGCAGCCCCCGATATTTGAACACTGAAGCTTTCTTT. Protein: CASSPRYLNTEAFF.

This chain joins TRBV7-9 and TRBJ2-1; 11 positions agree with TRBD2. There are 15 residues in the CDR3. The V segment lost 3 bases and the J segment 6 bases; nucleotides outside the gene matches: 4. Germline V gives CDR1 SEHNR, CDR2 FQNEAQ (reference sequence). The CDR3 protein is CASSFTSGSLNEQFF. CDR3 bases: TGTGCCAGCAGCTTCACTAGCGGGAGTCTCAATGAGCAGTTCTTC.

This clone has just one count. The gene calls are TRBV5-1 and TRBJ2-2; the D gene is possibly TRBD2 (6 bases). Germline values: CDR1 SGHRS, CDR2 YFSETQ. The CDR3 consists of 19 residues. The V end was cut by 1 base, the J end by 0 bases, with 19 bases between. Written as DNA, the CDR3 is TGCGCCAGCAGCTTGCCGCGGGATCCCGATCGGGCGAACACCGGGGAGCTGTTTTTT. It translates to CASSLPRDPDRANTGELFF.

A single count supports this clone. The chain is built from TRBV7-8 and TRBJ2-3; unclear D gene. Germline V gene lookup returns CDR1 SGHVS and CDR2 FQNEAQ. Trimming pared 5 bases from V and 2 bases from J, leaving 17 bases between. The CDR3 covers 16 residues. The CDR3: CASSVTRLVDTDTQYF. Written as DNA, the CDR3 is TGTGCCAGCAGCGTAACCCGGCTAGTCGACACAGATACGCAGTATTTT.

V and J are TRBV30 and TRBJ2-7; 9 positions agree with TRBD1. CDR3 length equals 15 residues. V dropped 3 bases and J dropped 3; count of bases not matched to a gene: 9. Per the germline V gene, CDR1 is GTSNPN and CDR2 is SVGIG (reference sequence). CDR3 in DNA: TGTGCCTGGAGGGATGGGACAGGGCCGATCTACGAGCAGTACTTC. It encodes CAWRDGTGPIYEQYF. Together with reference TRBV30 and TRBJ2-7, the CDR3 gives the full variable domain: SQTIHQWPATLVQPVGSPLSLECTVEGTSNPNLYWYRQAAGRGLQLLFYSVGIGQISSEVPQNLSASRPQDRQFILSSKKLLLSDSGFYLCAWRDGTGPIYEQYFGPGTRLTVT.

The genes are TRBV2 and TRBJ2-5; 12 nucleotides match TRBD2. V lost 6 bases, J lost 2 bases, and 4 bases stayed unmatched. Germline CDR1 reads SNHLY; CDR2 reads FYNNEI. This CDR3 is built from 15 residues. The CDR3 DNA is TGTGCCAGCAGGGCTAGCGGGGGGGCTCAAGAGACCCAGTACTTC. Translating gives CASRASGGAQETQYF.

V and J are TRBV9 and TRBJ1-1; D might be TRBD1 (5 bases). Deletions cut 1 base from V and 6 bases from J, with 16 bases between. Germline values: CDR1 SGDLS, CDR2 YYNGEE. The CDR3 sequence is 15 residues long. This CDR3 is CASSVNWGGGAEAFF. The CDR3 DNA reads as TGTGCCAGCAGCGTAAATTGGGGCGGTGGGGCTGAAGCTTTCTTT.

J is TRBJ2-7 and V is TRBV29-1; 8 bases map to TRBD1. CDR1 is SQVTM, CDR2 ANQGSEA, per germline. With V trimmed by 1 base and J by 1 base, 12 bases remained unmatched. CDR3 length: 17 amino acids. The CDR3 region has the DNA TGCAGCGTTGAAGCCGCAGATGACAGGGGAAAATCCTACGAGCAGTACTTC. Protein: CSVEAADDRGKSYEQYF.

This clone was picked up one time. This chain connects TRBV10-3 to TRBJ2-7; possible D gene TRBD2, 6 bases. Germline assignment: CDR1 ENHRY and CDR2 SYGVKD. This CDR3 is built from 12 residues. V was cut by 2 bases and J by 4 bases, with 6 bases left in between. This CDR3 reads CAISEGGYEQYF. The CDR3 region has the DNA TGTGCCATCAGTGAGGGAGGGTACGAGCAGTACTTC.

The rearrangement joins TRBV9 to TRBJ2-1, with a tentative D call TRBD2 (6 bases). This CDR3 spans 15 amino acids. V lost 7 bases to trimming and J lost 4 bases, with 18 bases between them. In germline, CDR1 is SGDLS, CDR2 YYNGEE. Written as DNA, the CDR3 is TGTGCCAGCGGAGGAGGGGCACTCAGGTACAATGAGCAGTTCTTC. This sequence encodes CASGGGALRYNEQFF.

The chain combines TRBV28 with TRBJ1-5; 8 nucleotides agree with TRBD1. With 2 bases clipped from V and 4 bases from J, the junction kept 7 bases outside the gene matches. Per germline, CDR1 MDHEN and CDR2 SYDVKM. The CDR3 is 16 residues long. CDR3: CASSLARTGTNQPQHF. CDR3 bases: TGTGCCAGCAGTTTAGCGCGGACAGGGACGAATCAGCCCCAGCATTTT.

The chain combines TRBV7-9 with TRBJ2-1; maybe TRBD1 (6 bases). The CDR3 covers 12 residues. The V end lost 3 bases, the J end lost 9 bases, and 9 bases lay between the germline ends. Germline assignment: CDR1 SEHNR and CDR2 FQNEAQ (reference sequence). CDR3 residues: CASSLDSSEQFF. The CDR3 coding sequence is TGTGCCAGCAGCTTGGACAGCAGTGAGCAGTTCTTC. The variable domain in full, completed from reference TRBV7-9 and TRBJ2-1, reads DTGVSQNPRHKITKRGQNVTFRCDPISEHNRLYWYRQTLGQGPEFLTYFQNEAQLEKSRLLSDRFSAERPKGSFSTLEIQRTEQGDSAMYLCASSLDSSEQFFGPGTRLTVL.

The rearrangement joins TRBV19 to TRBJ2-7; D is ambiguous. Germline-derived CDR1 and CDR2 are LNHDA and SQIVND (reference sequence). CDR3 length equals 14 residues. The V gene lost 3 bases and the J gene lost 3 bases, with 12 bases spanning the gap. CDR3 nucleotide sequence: TGTGCCAGTAGTATCATCGGCAAGTACTACGAGCAGTACTTC. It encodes CASSIIGKYYEQYF. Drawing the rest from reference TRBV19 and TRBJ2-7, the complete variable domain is DGGITQSPKYLFRKEGQNVTLSCEQNLNHDAMYWYRQDPGQGLRLIYYSQIVNDFQKGDIAEGYSVSREKKESFPLTVTSAQKNPTAFYLCASSIIGKYYEQYFGPGTRLTVT.